The clone carrying this TCR beta chain has a handful of counts. Antigen: not known. A single record per CDR3 protein comes from TCRdb applying MiXCR to the RACE reads. The table lists more than 70,000 distinct CDR3 sequences, approximately 9% of them singletons. Time point here: healthy volunteer bleed at 2 weeks. Sequencing started from total RNA isolated from unfractionated whole blood. This entry is derived from a study of human T cells and chemical hapten exposure. Study-level points and caveats: No alteration of TCRs above 1 in 1000 frequency was seen with DPC sensitization.

This TCR was sampled from a female donor in good health. Some clones in this sample may be carry-over from other donors' samples. What was sequenced was whole blood.

CDR3 sequence: CASSFWGLNTGELFF. CDR3 nucleotide sequence: TGTGCCAGCAGCTTTTGGGGTCTCAACACCGGGGAGCTGTTTTTT. The chain recombines TRBV11-3 with TRBJ2-2; no clear D gene. From germline, CDR1 is SGHNT and CDR2 YENEEA. V dropped 3 bases and J dropped 2 bases, with 10 bases sitting between them. The CDR3 consists of 15 residues. Full variable domain (missing parts from reference TRBV11-3 and TRBJ2-2): EAGVVQSPRYKIIEKKQPVAFWCNPISGHNTLYWYLQNLGQGPELLIRYENEEAVDDSQLPKDRFSAERLKGVDSTLKIQPAELGDSAVYLCASSFWGLNTGELFFGEGSRLTVL.